These 11 T cell receptor beta chains were sequenced from one sample in a study of blood T cell repertoires in COVID-19. Here immunoSEQ multiplex PCR was the method, and the copy in TCRdb shows in-frame clones only, minus some. Found here are 130,000 or so clones, 70% to 90% of them singletons; the top ten hold 3% to 5%. The sequenced sample consisted of peripheral blood. The receptor set was obtained from a man in his sixties with acute or convalescent COVID-19.

V usage is TRBV27 and J usage is TRBJ2-3, with 11 bases identical to TRBD2. This CDR3 region has 17 residues. With 4 bases clipped from V and 6 bases from J, the junction kept 12 bases outside the gene matches. Germline CDR1 reads MNHEY; CDR2 reads SMNVEV (reference sequence). The CDR3 DNA is TGTGCCAGCAGTTCCCTAGCGGGGGGAACCTTTCTGGATACGCAGTATTTT. This gives the protein CASSSLAGGTFLDTQYF.

This rearrangement joins TRBV18 to TRBJ2-7, with 9 bases matching TRBD2. J gave up 6 bases and V 3 bases, and 6 bases lay outside the gene matches. The CDR3 runs to 14 residues. Germline lookup yields CDR1 KGHSH and CDR2 LQKENI. CDR3 sequence reads: CASSPSGLAGEQYF. CDR3 in DNA: TGTGCCAGCTCACCTTCGGGACTAGCAGGCGAGCAGTACTTC.

The chain couples TRBV3-1 (or the pseudogene TRBV3-2) to TRBJ1-2; 9 positions agree with TRBD1. This CDR3 spans 15 amino acids. Germline CDR1 and CDR2: LGHDT and YNNKEL (reference sequence). J was trimmed by 6 bases and V by 5 bases; bases with no gene match: 10. CDR3: CASSTTGGAADGYTF. Here the CDR3 DNA reads TGTGCCAGCAGCACAACAGGGGGCGCGGCGGATGGCTACACCTTC.

This clone was seen more than once but under ten times. The CDR3 loop reads CASSPGGWAGEDYEQYF. CDR3 coding DNA: TGTGCCAGCAGCCCCGGCGGGTGGGCGGGAGAAGACTACGAGCAGTACTTC. The rearrangement links TRBV7-9 to TRBJ2-7; 7 bases are shared with TRBD2. Trimming at V came to 5 bases and at J to 3 bases, leaving 16 bases not matched to a gene. CDR3 size: 17 residues. Germline lookup yields CDR1 SEHNR and CDR2 FQNEAQ (reference sequence).

The gene calls are TRBV5-4 and TRBJ2-4; D unresolved. The CDR3 has 14 amino acids. Trimming removed 0 bases at V and 11 bases at J, with 15 bases between. In germline, CDR1 is SGHNT, CDR2 YYREEE (reference sequence). CDR3 loop: CASSLEQPGTVQYF. The DNA for the CDR3 is TGTGCCAGCAGCTTGGAGCAACCAGGCACCGTTCAGTACTTC.

The CDR3: CASSRTGSHEQYF. In nucleotides, the CDR3 is TGTGCCAGCAGCCGGACAGGGAGCCACGAGCAGTACTTC. The rearrangement uses TRBV5-8 and TRBJ2-7; TRBD1 agrees at 8 bases. The J segment lost 5 bases and the V segment lost 4 bases, leaving 5 bases of the junction unmatched. The CDR3 contains 13 residues. Germline V CDR1 and CDR2: SGHTS, YDEGEE.

The V and J genes are TRBV5-1 and TRBJ2-3, with no clear D. Germline values: CDR1 SGHRS, CDR2 YFSETQ. V was trimmed by 4 bases and J by 4 bases, leaving 16 bases between them. The CDR3 runs to 15 residues. The CDR3 coding sequence is TGCGCCAGCAGCCCCGAGGCCCAGCGAGCAGATACGCAGTATTTT. As protein: CASSPEAQRADTQYF.

V and J are TRBV15 and TRBJ2-2, with D possibly being TRBD1 (6 bases). Trimming shortened V by 0 bases and J by 5 bases, and 7 bases separated the two germline ends. The CDR3 sequence is 14 residues long. Germline V lookup: CDR1 LNHNV, CDR2 YYDKDF (reference sequence). The CDR3 reads CATSREGATGELFF. As DNA, the CDR3 is TGTGCCACCAGCAGAGAGGGGGCAACCGGGGAGCTGTTTTTT.

In nucleotides, the CDR3 is TGTGCCAGCAGTGAACTAGCGGGAGATATAACCTACGAGCAGTACTTC. It encodes CASSELAGDITYEQYF. V usage is TRBV2 and J usage is TRBJ2-7; the match to TRBD2 covers 10 bases. V trimming: 2 bases; J trimming: 2 bases; junction bases outside the gene matches: 6. This CDR3 has 16 amino acids. Germline V gene sequence: CDR1 SNHLY, CDR2 FYNNEI. The full variable domain, its missing parts supplied by reference TRBV2 and TRBJ2-7, is EPEVTQTPSHQVTQMGQEVILRCVPISNHLYFYWYRQILGQKVEFLVSFYNNEISEKSEIFDDQFSVERPDGSNFTLKIRSTKLEDSAMYFCASSELAGDITYEQYFGPGTRLTVT.

This clone has more than one count but fewer than ten. This chain joins TRBV29-1 and TRBJ2-5; 8 bases fit TRBD1. CDR1 is SQVTM and CDR2 is ANQGSEA in the germline V gene. The CDR3 has 12 residues. In nucleotides, the CDR3 is TGCAGTATCTTCGACAGGGGAGAGACCCAGTACTTC. Translated, it gives CSIFDRGETQYF.

This chain connects TRBV6-6 to TRBJ2-2; 9 nucleotides agree with TRBD2. Germline-derived CDR1 and CDR2 are MNHNY and SVGAGI (reference sequence). Trimming cost V 6 bases and J 0 bases; bases outside gene matches: 11. The CDR3 consists of 18 residues. CDR3 nucleotides: TGTGCCAGCAGCCGAAACCTGCCTAGCGGGGCGAACACCGGGGAGCTGTTTTTT. Its protein is CASSRNLPSGANTGELFF.